The 15 T cell receptor beta chains presented below share a single source sample, sequenced in a study of CD4 T cell repertoires in COVID-19. Stimulation with autologous monocytes and recombinant SARS-CoV-2 spike or nucleoprotein produced proliferating antigen-reactive T cell lines. Profiling relied on immunoSEQ multiplex PCR, and the TCRdb table lists in-frame clones only, not all of them. The sample records fewer than 700 clones, 15% to 20% being singletons. Their recognized antigens are unknown. The sample consisted of circulating follicular helper CD4+ T cells, cultured in vitro, taken after recovery from COVID-19. The source of these receptors is a human donor who had COVID-19.

By sample fraction, this clone is large. V usage is TRBV24-1 and J usage is TRBJ1-3; D is possibly TRBD1 (5 bases). In germline, CDR1 is KGHDR, CDR2 SFDVKD. V was clipped by 9 bases and J by 8 bases, with 13 bases between them. The CDR3 length is 12 residues. The CDR3 loop reads CATRRDRHTIYF. CDR3 DNA: TGTGCCACCCGACGGGACCGCCACACCATATATTTT.

This clone rates as large. The rearrangement links TRBV2 to TRBJ2-2, with 8 bases identical to TRBD2. Per the germline V gene, CDR1 is SNHLY and CDR2 is FYNNEI. The CDR3 length is 15 residues. Trimming cost V 6 bases and J 7 bases; bases outside gene matches: 10. The CDR3 loop is CASRPRGGLGGELFF. CDR3 bases: TGTGCCAGCAGGCCTCGGGGGGGACTCGGCGGGGAGCTGTTTTTT.

The chain combines TRBV5-6 with TRBJ1-1; D is ambiguous. This CDR3 spans 12 amino acids. V gave up 0 bases and J gave up 11 bases, with 11 bases separating them. Germline CDR1 is SGHDT and CDR2 is YYEEEE. The CDR3 bases are TGTGCCAGCAGCTTGGTTGGGTCAGAGGCTTTCTTT. This codes for CASSLVGSEAFF.

In its sample, this clone was seen a few times. The chain has TRBV19 and TRBJ1-6, with a weak D call TRBD1 (6 bases). Deletions cut 7 bases from V and 10 bases from J, with 17 bases between. The CDR3 spans 14 residues. Germline V gene lookup returns CDR1 LNHDA and CDR2 SQIVND (reference sequence). CDR3 region: CASKGGQGKSPLHF. In DNA, the CDR3 is TGTGCCAGTAAGGGGGGGCAGGGGAAATCACCCCTCCACTTT.

The gene calls are TRBV5-4 and TRBJ1-2, with D perhaps TRBD1 (6 bases). The CDR3 is 17 amino acids. Trimming pared 0 bases from V and 4 bases from J, leaving 19 bases between. The V gene's germline CDR1 is SGHNT and CDR2 YYREEE (reference sequence). CDR3 coding DNA: TGTGCCAGCAGCTTGGTGGGGACACCTCTTATGGGCTATGGCTACACCTTC. Translating gives CASSLVGTPLMGYGYTF.

This sequence joins TRBV7-2 and TRBJ1-6, with D maybe TRBD1 (5 bases). Trimming removed 5 bases from V and 5 bases from J, with 13 bases in between. The CDR3 has 15 amino acids. CDR1 and CDR2 from the germline V gene are SGHTA and FQGNSA. The CDR3: CASSHFRGDNSPLHF. The CDR3 DNA follows: TGTGCCAGCAGCCACTTCCGGGGGGATAATTCACCCCTCCACTTT. The whole variable domain, remainder taken from reference TRBV7-2 and TRBJ1-6, is GAGVSQSPSNKVTEKGKDVELRCDPISGHTALYWYRQSLGQGLEFLIYFQGNSAPDKSGLPSDRFSAERTGGSVSTLTIQRTQQEDSAVYLCASSHFRGDNSPLHFGNGTRLTVT.

Within the sample, this clone is large (0.1 to 1%). V gene TRBV9 combines with J gene TRBJ1-4; D gene unclear. The CDR3 consists of 16 residues. V was trimmed by 0 bases and J by 0 bases, leaving 9 bases between them. CDR1 is SGDLS, CDR2 YYNGEE, per germline. The CDR3 nucleotides read TGTGCCAGCAGCGTAGGCCAGGAAACAACTAATGAAAAACTGTTTTTT. It encodes CASSVGQETTNEKLFF.

This clone was seen more than once but under ten times. This rearrangement joins TRBV7-2 to TRBJ2-5; maybe TRBD2 (6 bases). The V gene's germline CDR1 is SGHTA and CDR2 FQGNSA. V was clipped by 3 bases and J by 5 bases, with 28 bases between them. The CDR3 sequence is 19 residues long. CDR3 DNA sequence: TGTGCCAGCAGCTTCGGAGCAGGGCACGCTGCGGGAAAGGTGGAGACCCAGTACTTC. Its translation is CASSFGAGHAAGKVETQYF.

V usage is TRBV6-2 or TRBV6-3 and J usage is TRBJ2-2; D remains ambiguous. Looked up from germline, CDR1 is MNHEY and CDR2 is SVGEGT. The CDR3 is made up of 14 amino acids. V was trimmed by 4 bases and J by 5 bases, leaving 11 bases between them. DNA for the CDR3: TGTGCCAGCAGTTTCTCCTCCCCTACCGGGGAGCTGTTTTTT. Translating it yields CASSFSSPTGELFF.

In this sample, this clone is medium-sized. The chain recombines TRBV27 with TRBJ2-4; maybe TRBD2 (7 bases). The CDR3 spans 17 residues. CDR1 MNHEY and CDR2 SMNVEV come from the germline V gene (reference sequence). V was clipped by 6 bases and J by 6 bases, with 24 bases between them. CDR3 region: CASSPLGGATWGNIQYF. CDR3 coding DNA: TGTGCCAGCAGCCCCTTGGGGGGGGCCACGTGGGGAAACATTCAGTACTTC.

This clone is judged large. The rearrangement joins TRBV28 to TRBJ2-7, with 8 bases lining up with TRBD1. The CDR3 covers 12 residues. CDR1 is MDHEN and CDR2 is SYDVKM in the germline V gene. V gave up 10 bases and J gave up 3 bases; unmatched junction bases: 5. CDR3 region: CATWDRYYEQYF. The DNA of the CDR3 is TGTGCCACCTGGGACAGGTACTACGAGCAGTACTTC.

The chain recombines TRBV6-2 or TRBV6-3 with TRBJ2-3; 13 bases fit TRBD2. Trimming took 2 bases from V and 4 from J; bases not matched to a gene: 6. Germline CDR1 and CDR2: MNHEY and SVGEGT. CDR3 length equals 17 residues. CDR3 region: CASSYILAGGPSDTQYF. The CDR3 DNA follows: TGTGCCAGCAGTTACATACTAGCGGGGGGGCCCTCAGATACGCAGTATTTT.

This clone was picked up a small number of times. V is TRBV19 and J is TRBJ2-3, with TRBD2 identical over 9 bases. Trimming at V came to 9 bases and at J to 0 bases, leaving 7 bases not matched to a gene. CDR1 and CDR2 (germline): LNHDA, SQIVND (reference sequence). This CDR3 spans 15 amino acids. CDR3 in DNA: TGTGCCAGCCGGAGGACTAGCGTTAGCACAGATACGCAGTATTTT. Its protein is CASRRTSVSTDTQYF.

The V call is TRBV3-1 (or the pseudogene TRBV3-2), the J call TRBJ1-2, with D perhaps TRBD1 (5 bases). Germline V lookup: CDR1 LGHDT, CDR2 YNNKEL (reference sequence). The CDR3 is 14 amino acids. V was cut by 2 bases and J by 3 bases, with 10 bases left in between. Here the CDR3 DNA reads TGTGCCAGCAGCCAAAGAGGGGTAGACTATGGCTACACCTTC. It yields the protein CASSQRGVDYGYTF.

This clone showed up just a few times. The chain links TRBV5-5 to TRBJ1-3; a weak D match, TRBD1 (5 bases). V lost 1 base and J lost 3, with 14 bases in between. CDR1 is SGHKS, CDR2 YYEKEE, per germline (reference sequence). The CDR3 contains 16 residues. CDR3 coding DNA: TGTGCCAGCAGCTTGTACGGCAGGGAGGGTGGAAACACCATATATTTT. Translated: CASSLYGREGGNTIYF.